Listed below are T cell receptor beta chains from one sample, sequenced in a study of blood T cells in healthy people across ages. TCRdb called the 5' RACE reads again in MiXCR, with one record for every CDR3 protein. The table includes over 1,200,000 distinct CDR3 sequences, 45% to 70% detected once. Sequenced material: blood. These TCRs come from a man younger than 35 in good health. Both conserved end residues are part of each CDR3. D genes are given only for firm matches. Size values are once, few and many counts, or a class for expanded clones, and some rows have none.

clone_size	d_call	v_call	j_call	cdr3_aa	cdr3_nt
NA	TRBD1	TRBV11-2	TRBJ2-5	CASSNDRVGQETQYF	TGTGCCAGCAGCAATGACAGGGTCGGGCAAGAGACCCAGTACTTC
NA	TRBD1	TRBV6-6	TRBJ1-2	CASKLGQGLDGYTF	TGTGCCAGCAAACTCGGACAGGGGTTGGATGGCTACACCTTC
NA	NA	TRBV29-1	TRBJ1-2	CSVDSGFNYGYTF	TGCAGCGTTGATTCAGGATTTAACTATGGCTACACCTTC
once	NA	TRBV7-2	TRBJ2-3	CASSLWAEVGASTDTQYF	TGTGCCAGCAGCTTGTGGGCGGAAGTGGGGGCGAGCACAGATACGCAGTATTTT
few	NA	TRBV28	TRBJ2-7	CASSLGPQTYEQYF	TGTGCCAGCAGTTTAGGGCCACAGACCTACGAGCAGTACTTC
few	NA	TRBV2	TRBJ2-5	CASSGVRETQYF	TGTGCCAGCAGTGGGGTTAGAGAGACCCAGTACTTC
NA	TRBD1	TRBV4-1	TRBJ2-7	CASSRGPGQTYEQYF	TGCGCCAGCAGCCGAGGACCGGGACAGACCTACGAGCAGTACTTC
NA	NA	TRBV7-9	TRBJ2-3	CASRAFRDTDTQYF	TGTGCCAGCAGGGCCTTCCGGGACACAGATACGCAGTATTTT
NA	NA	TRBV30	TRBJ1-1	CAWSEGGLGEAFF	TGTGCCTGGAGTGAAGGGGGGCTCGGTGAAGCTTTCTTT
NA	NA	TRBV4-1	TRBJ1-1	CASSQDISWGTEAFF	TGCGCCAGCAGCCAAGACATTTCTTGGGGTACTGAAGCTTTCTTT
NA	NA	TRBV6-2/TRBV6-3	TRBJ2-7	CASSYSIFEQTYEQYF	TGTGCCAGCAGTTACTCGATTTTCGAACAGACCTACGAGCAGTACTTC
NA	NA	TRBV21-1	TRBJ2-3	CASSKDRRIRKDTQYF	TGTGCCAGCAGCAAAGATAGGAGAATAAGGAAAGATACGCAGTATTTT
NA	NA	TRBV12-3/TRBV12-4	TRBJ1-2	CASSVQGFYGYTF	TGTGCCAGCAGTGTACAGGGCTTCTATGGCTACACCTTC
NA	NA	TRBV25-1	TRBJ1-2	CASSAAAEKSLYGYTF	TGTGCCAGCAGTGCGGCGGCGGAAAAAAGCCTCTATGGCTACACCTTC
NA	NA	TRBV3-1	TRBJ2-7	CASSQEATGSYEQYF	TGTGCCAGCAGCCAAGAGGCGACCGGGTCCTACGAGCAGTACTTC
NA	TRBD1	TRBV4-2	TRBJ2-7	CASSPRDRGIDEQYF	TGTGCCAGCAGCCCCCGGGACAGGGGTATTGATGAGCAGTACTTC
NA	TRBD1	TRBV29-1	TRBJ2-7	CSVVKTGVVSYEQYF	TGTAGCGTCGTTAAAACAGGGGTTGTGTCCTACGAGCAGTACTTC
NA	TRBD1	TRBV27	TRBJ2-1	CASSLRRQGTGEQFF	TGTGCCAGCAGTTTACGACGACAGGGGACAGGCGAGCAGTTCTTC
few	NA	TRBV4-2	TRBJ1-2	CASSQAMTGYDGYTF	TGTGCCAGCAGCCAAGCTATGACTGGATACGATGGCTACACCTTC
NA	NA	TRBV20-1	TRBJ1-4	CSVGGAGEKLFF	TGCAGTGTCGGGGGGGCGGGGGAAAAACTGTTTTTT
NA	NA	TRBV7-9	TRBJ2-7	CASSLSDLGPYEQYF	TGTGCCAGCAGCCTGAGCGACCTGGGCCCCTACGAGCAGTACTTC
NA	NA	TRBV7-2	TRBJ1-4	CASRGRNNEKLFF	TGTGCCAGCAGGGGACGGAATAATGAAAAACTGTTTTTT
NA	NA	TRBV10-3	TRBJ1-2	CAISYTGNNGYTF	TGTGCCATCAGCTACACAGGGAACAATGGCTACACCTTC
NA	NA	TRBV25-1	TRBJ2-7	CASSPRSGGGLFLEQYF	TGTGCCAGCAGCCCGCGGTCCGGTGGAGGGTTATTTCTCGAGCAGTACTTC
NA	NA	TRBV4-3	TRBJ2-6	CASSRPGTGANVLTF	TGCGCCAGCAGCCGACCAGGGACTGGGGCCAACGTCCTGACTTTC
NA	TRBD2	TRBV3-1	TRBJ2-5	CASRAVAGTVQETQYF	TGTGCCAGCAGGGCAGTAGCGGGGACCGTCCAAGAGACCCAGTACTTC
few	NA	TRBV4-1	TRBJ2-7	CASSQVGQGISYEQYF	TGCGCCAGCAGCCAAGTTGGGCAGGGGATCTCCTACGAGCAGTACTTC
NA	TRBD2	TRBV11-2	TRBJ2-1	CASSLEGGSPYNEQFF	TGTGCCAGCAGCTTAGAGGGCGGGAGCCCATACAATGAGCAGTTCTTC
NA	NA	TRBV29-1	TRBJ2-1	CSVVEITTEIHEQFF	TGCAGCGTTGTCGAGATAACCACCGAGATCCATGAGCAGTTCTTC
NA	NA	TRBV7-2	TRBJ1-2	CASSLPRFGRYGYTF	TGTGCCAGCAGCCTACCCCGGTTTGGGAGGTATGGCTACACCTTC
NA	NA	TRBV5-1	TRBJ1-2	CASSTPAGTDGYTF	TGCGCCAGCAGCACCCCAGCCGGGACGGATGGCTACACCTTC
NA	NA	TRBV29-1	TRBJ2-7	CRVKGLYSENEQYF	TGCAGAGTAAAGGGCCTTTACTCGGAGAATGAGCAGTACTTC
few	TRBD1	TRBV9	TRBJ2-5	CASSVNPGQGLQETQYF	TGTGCCAGCAGCGTAAACCCGGGACAGGGATTACAAGAGACCCAGTACTTC
NA	NA	TRBV6-5	TRBJ2-7	CASSYIQGYEQYF	TGTGCCAGCAGTTATATACAGGGCTACGAGCAGTACTTC
NA	NA	TRBV20-1	TRBJ2-3	CSAARGQLGADTQYF	TGCAGTGCTGCCCGGGGGCAGCTAGGCGCAGATACGCAGTATTTT
NA	TRBD2	TRBV12-3/TRBV12-4	TRBJ2-1	CASSLAGAMGGTSGYNEQFF	TGTGCCAGCAGTTTAGCAGGCGCCATGGGAGGGACTAGCGGTTACAATGAGCAGTTCTTC
NA	TRBD2	TRBV7-2	TRBJ2-7	CASSSRTSGNHEQYF	TGTGCCAGCAGCTCAAGGACTAGCGGGAACCACGAGCAGTACTTC
NA	NA	TRBV7-9	TRBJ1-1	CASSTSLRTGDTEAFF	TGTGCCAGCAGCACTAGTCTTCGGACCGGTGACACTGAAGCTTTCTTT
many	NA	TRBV6-1	TRBJ1-2	CASSERKGEHLYGYTF	TGTGCCAGCAGTGAAAGAAAGGGGGAACACCTCTATGGCTACACCTTC
NA	TRBD2	TRBV6-2/TRBV6-3	TRBJ2-1	CASSYSAGPEQFF	TGTGCCAGCAGTTACTCAGCGGGGCCTGAGCAGTTCTTC
few	TRBD2	TRBV7-2	TRBJ2-7	CASSLGTASGGPTYEQYF	TGTGCCAGCAGCTTAGGTACGGCTAGCGGGGGGCCAACCTACGAGCAGTACTTC
few	NA	TRBV2	TRBJ2-1	CASREGGNEQFF	TGTGCCAGCAGGGAAGGGGGCAATGAGCAGTTCTTC
NA	NA	TRBV27	TRBJ2-3	CASLLTTDTQYF	TGTGCCAGCCTGCTAACAACAGATACGCAGTATTTT
NA	TRBD2	TRBV7-9	TRBJ2-1	CASSLASGLAGDEQFF	TGTGCCAGCAGCTTAGCGTCGGGACTAGCAGGGGATGAGCAGTTCTTC
NA	TRBD1	TRBV20-1	TRBJ2-7	CSAGIPGQGREYF	TGCAGTGCTGGTATACCGGGACAGGGTAGGGAGTACTTC
NA	TRBD1	TRBV5-1	TRBJ2-5	CASSWGTEGETQYF	TGCGCCAGCAGCTGGGGGACAGAAGGAGAGACCCAGTACTTC
NA	NA	TRBV12-3/TRBV12-4	TRBJ1-2	CASTLIRGYGYTF	TGTGCCAGCACCTTAATACGGGGCTATGGCTACACCTTC
NA	NA	TRBV10-2	TRBJ1-6	CASSERGTRDNSPLHF	TGCGCCAGCAGTGAGAGAGGGACAAGGGATAATTCACCCCTCCACTTT
few	NA	TRBV10-3	TRBJ2-2	CAIGDTGELFF	TGTGCCATAGGGGACACCGGGGAGCTGTTTTTT
NA	TRBD2	TRBV9	TRBJ2-6	CASSVPSGLRPGDNVLTF	TGTGCCAGCAGCGTGCCTAGCGGGCTGAGACCTGGGGACAACGTCCTGACTTTC
few	NA	TRBV27	TRBJ2-3	CASSMDVPTDTQYF	TGTGCCAGCAGTATGGACGTCCCCACAGATACGCAGTATTTT
NA	TRBD2	TRBV20-1	TRBJ2-3	CSASQVSPSPSGRLADTQYF	TGCAGTGCTAGCCAGGTTTCACCGTCCCCCAGCGGGAGGTTGGCAGATACGCAGTATTTT
NA	NA	TRBV5-1	TRBJ2-1	CASSLAGLEGVLRDEQFF	TGCGCCAGCAGCTTGGCCGGGTTGGAGGGGGTACTCCGAGATGAGCAGTTCTTC
NA	TRBD1	TRBV4-1	TRBJ2-7	CASSQDARQGNYGQYF	TGCGCCAGCAGCCAAGACGCGCGACAGGGAAACTACGGGCAGTACTTC
few	NA	TRBV12-3/TRBV12-4	TRBJ1-2	CASSFTAYGYTF	TGTGCCAGCTCGTTTACCGCTTATGGCTACACCTTC
NA	TRBD1	TRBV4-1	TRBJ1-2	CASRYSMAGTGAVGYTF	TGCGCCAGCAGATACTCAATGGCTGGGACAGGGGCGGTTGGCTACACCTTC
few	NA	TRBV27	TRBJ2-7	CASSIGTEGIYEQYF	TGTGCCAGCAGCATCGGGACGGAGGGGATTTACGAGCAGTACTTC
NA	NA	TRBV29-1	TRBJ1-2	CSVRITGDGYGYTF	TGCAGCGTTAGAATAACGGGGGATGGCTATGGCTACACCTTC
once	NA	TRBV7-2	TRBJ2-5	CASSLGSVPVQETQYF	TGTGCCAGCAGCTTAGGATCTGTGCCGGTTCAAGAGACCCAGTACTTC
few	NA	TRBV9	TRBJ2-4	CASSAMGSGEQYF	TGTGCCAGCAGCGCTATGGGGTCCGGAGAGCAGTACTTC